This entry features one T cell receptor beta chain sequence. Its antigen is currently unknown. Overall study findings and caveats: In terms of TCR gene usage, tumor memory CD4+ T cells clustered together with blood and lymph node memory CD4+ cells, as well as with lymph node naive CD4+ cells. Tumor Treg TCRs overlapped most with tumor naive CD4+ cells. Whole repertoires were not studied in the larger cohort, only one V-J beta rearrangement.

The V and J ends lost 2 bases and 10 bases respectively, with 12 bases between them. The CDR3 is 14 residues long. CDR1 is PRHDT, CDR2 FYEKMQ, per germline (reference sequence). After constant-region reverse-primer amplification, full-length variable regions underwent semi-nested PCR with Nested Universal Primer A. TCRdb ran MiXCR on the 5' RACE reads and lists one entry per CDR3 protein. The sample shows some 64,000 distinct CDR3 sequences, about 20% of them seen only once. The sample was memory CD4+ T cells sorted from a lymph node. Described subset: memory CD4+ T cells, CD4+CD45RO+CD25-. The chain combines TRBV13 with TRBJ1-6; no clear D. This sequence was found in a female donor with breast cancer. The CDR3 sequence: CASSLSRSGSPLHF. The CDR3 nucleotides are TGTGCCAGCAGCTTATCACGGAGCGGATCACCCCTCCACTTT.